A selection of T cell receptor beta chains follows, all from one sample in a study of T cell responses to AZD1222 COVID-19 vaccine. Method: immunoSEQ multiplex PCR; TCRdb's copy keeps in-frame clones and lacks some. The table lists about 85,000 clones, more than 85% of them singletons. Sample: peripheral blood, taken 28 days after the second AZD1222 dose. The receptors stem from an adult who received the AZD1222 COVID-19 vaccine. Both conserved end residues are part of each CDR3. A D gene is named only where the DNA matches it firmly. A clone size is listed for some rows: how often the clone was seen (once, few, many), or a class if it is expanded.

CASSQVRGNTGELFF | TGTGCCAGCAGCCAAGTTCGAGGGAACACCGGGGAGCTGTTTTTT | TRBV3-1/TRBV3-2 | - | - | TRBJ2-2
CASSTSYGTGELFF | TGTGCCAGCAGTACTAGCTACGGTACCGGGGAGCTGTTTTTT | TRBV6-5 | - | once | TRBJ2-2
CASSRKVNTEAFF | TGTGCCAGCAGCCGAAAAGTTAACACTGAAGCTTTCTTT | TRBV11-3 | - | - | TRBJ1-1
CASSLVQGNTEAFF | TGCGCCAGCAGCTTGGTTCAGGGGAACACTGAAGCTTTCTTT | TRBV5-1 | - | - | TRBJ1-1
CASSPAGGPRFNEKLFF | TGCGCCAGCAGCCCGGCGGGGGGCCCGCGCTTTAATGAAAAACTGTTTTTT | TRBV5-1 | - | - | TRBJ1-4
CASRSTGPPTNEKLFF | TGTGCCAGCAGATCGACAGGCCCCCCAACTAATGAAAAACTGTTTTTT | TRBV28 | - | - | TRBJ1-4
CASSLRTGKHQETQYF | TGTGCCAGCAGTTTAAGGACAGGGAAGCACCAAGAGACCCAGTACTTC | TRBV27 | TRBD1 | - | TRBJ2-5
CASRLAGGSRDIQYF | TGTGCCAGCAGACTAGCGGGAGGGAGTAGGGACATTCAGTACTTC | TRBV27 | TRBD2 | - | TRBJ2-4
CASSLLAGGSETQYF | TGCGCCAGCAGTCTCTTAGCGGGAGGGTCAGAGACCCAGTACTTC | TRBV10-2 | TRBD2 | - | TRBJ2-5
CASQNRAAGNTIYF | TGTGCCAGTCAAAACAGGGCTGCTGGAAACACCATATATTTT | TRBV19 | - | - | TRBJ1-3
CASSSGTSGGEDTQYF | TGTGCCAGCAGCTCCGGGACTAGCGGGGGGGAAGATACGCAGTATTTT | TRBV11-3 | TRBD2 | - | TRBJ2-3
CASSGTANTGELFF | TGTGCCAGCTCAGGAACCGCGAACACCGGGGAGCTGTTTTTT | TRBV18 | - | - | TRBJ2-2
CASSWGETSGGYTF | TGTGCCAGCAGCTGGGGAGAGACGTCCGGGGGCTACACCTTC | TRBV7-9 | - | - | TRBJ1-2
CASSPEDRLYSNQPQHF | TGTGCCAGCAGCCCAGAGGACAGGCTCTATAGCAATCAGCCCCAGCATTTT | TRBV21-1 | - | - | TRBJ1-5
CASSLRGLGYSYNEQFF | TGTGCCAGCAGCTTGAGGGGCTTGGGGTATTCCTACAATGAGCAGTTCTTC | TRBV5-8 | - | - | TRBJ2-1
CASSLAMGQGYNEQFF | TGTGCCAGCAGCTTGGCAATGGGACAGGGGTACAATGAGCAGTTCTTC | TRBV5-4 | TRBD1 | - | TRBJ2-1
CASSPLQGAFGELFF | TGTGCCAGCTCACCATTACAGGGGGCCTTCGGGGAGCTGTTTTTT | TRBV18 | TRBD1 | - | TRBJ2-2
CASSQEVAPGRETQYF | TGTGCCAGCAGCCAAGAAGTGGCTCCGGGGCGGGAGACCCAGTACTTC | TRBV3-1/TRBV3-2 | - | - | TRBJ2-5
CASSPTGAGNQPQHF | TGTGCCAGCTCACCAACTGGGGCTGGCAATCAGCCCCAGCATTTT | TRBV18 | - | - | TRBJ1-5
CATKTSVSSYEQYF | TGTGCCACTAAGACTAGCGTGAGCTCCTACGAGCAGTACTTC | TRBV19 | TRBD2 | - | TRBJ2-7
CSVKGSSTNTEAFF | TGCAGCGTTAAGGGCAGTTCGACGAACACTGAAGCTTTCTTT | TRBV29-1 | - | - | TRBJ1-1
CASSKGGSYEQYF | TGTGCCAGTAGTAAGGGTGGATCCTACGAGCAGTACTTC | TRBV19 | - | - | TRBJ2-7
CASSSVSGANVLTF | TGTGCCAGCAGTTCAGTGTCTGGGGCCAACGTCCTGACTTTC | TRBV27 | - | many | TRBJ2-6
CASSYTGVSYNEQFF | TGTGCCAGCAGTTATACAGGGGTATCCTACAATGAGCAGTTCTTC | TRBV6-5 | TRBD1 | - | TRBJ2-1
CATSDRLASKETQYF | TGTGCCACCAGTGATCGACTAGCGTCAAAAGAGACCCAGTACTTC | TRBV24-1 | TRBD2 | - | TRBJ2-5
CASSGGSGSPEQFF | TGTGCCAGCTCAGGGGGGAGCGGGAGCCCTGAGCAGTTCTTC | TRBV18 | TRBD2 | - | TRBJ2-1
CASSEQGYEQYF | TGTGCCAGCAGTGAACAGGGCTACGAGCAGTACTTC | TRBV27 | - | - | TRBJ2-7
CASSEALSIEQFF | TGTGCCAGCAGCGAGGCCCTGTCGATTGAGCAGTTCTTC | TRBV5-4 | - | - | TRBJ2-1
CASSLVGLGNEQFF | TGTGCCAGCAGCTTAGTGGGACTGGGGAATGAGCAGTTCTTC | TRBV7-9 | - | - | TRBJ2-1
CASSRQGNQPQHF | TGTGCCAGCAGTCGACAAGGCAATCAGCCCCAGCATTTT | TRBV2 | - | - | TRBJ1-5
CASSYSPGRAERGDTQYF | TGTGCCAGCAGTTACTCCCCCGGGAGGGCCGAGCGAGGAGATACGCAGTATTTT | TRBV6-2/TRBV6-3 | TRBD2 | - | TRBJ2-3
CASSQKGGTGTYEQYF | TGCGCCAGCAGCCAAAAAGGGGGGACAGGGACCTACGAGCAGTACTTC | TRBV4-1 | TRBD1 | - | TRBJ2-7
CASSSDRGAGLTGSYNEQFF | TGTGCCAGCAGCTCGGACAGGGGCGCCGGCCTAACGGGGTCCTACAATGAGCAGTTCTTC | TRBV12-1 | - | - | TRBJ2-1
CASSLAGLTSTDTQYF | TGTGCCAGCAGCTTAGCGGGTTTAACTAGCACAGATACGCAGTATTTT | TRBV7-6 | - | - | TRBJ2-3
CASSLGEIGETQYF | TGCGCCAGCAGCTTGGGGGAAATTGGAGAGACCCAGTACTTC | TRBV5-1 | - | - | TRBJ2-5
CASSLRANYGYTF | TGTGCCAGCAGTTTACGGGCTAACTATGGCTACACCTTC | TRBV28 | - | - | TRBJ1-2
CSASHLAGELFF | TGCAGTGCTAGTCACTTGGCCGGGGAGCTGTTTTTT | TRBV20-1 | - | - | TRBJ2-2
CASGTGLYNEQFF | TGTGCCTCCGGGACAGGCCTCTACAATGAGCAGTTCTTC | TRBV28 | TRBD1 | - | TRBJ2-1